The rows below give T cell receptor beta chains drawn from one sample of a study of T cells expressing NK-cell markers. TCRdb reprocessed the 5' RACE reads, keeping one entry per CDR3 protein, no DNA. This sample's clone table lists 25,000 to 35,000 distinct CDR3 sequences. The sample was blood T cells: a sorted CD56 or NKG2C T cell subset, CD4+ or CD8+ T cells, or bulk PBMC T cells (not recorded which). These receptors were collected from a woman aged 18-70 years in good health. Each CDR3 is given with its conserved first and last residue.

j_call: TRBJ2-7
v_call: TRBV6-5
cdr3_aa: CASSYYGQAYEQYF

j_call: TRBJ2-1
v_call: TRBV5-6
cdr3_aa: CASSLRAYNEQFF

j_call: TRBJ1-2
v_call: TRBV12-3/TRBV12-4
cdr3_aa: CASSKGQGRIYGYTF

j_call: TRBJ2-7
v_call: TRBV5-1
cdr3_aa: CASSLTGFDEQYF

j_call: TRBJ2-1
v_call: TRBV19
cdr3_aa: CASSRAGTTNEQFF

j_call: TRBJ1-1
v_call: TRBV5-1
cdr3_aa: CASSYGTGAEAFF

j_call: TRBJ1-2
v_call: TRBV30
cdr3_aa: CAWTWTTANYGYTF

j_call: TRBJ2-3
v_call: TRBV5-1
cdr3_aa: CASSLRTGTQDTQYF

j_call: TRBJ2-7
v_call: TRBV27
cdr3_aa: CASSPEGGGAYEQYF

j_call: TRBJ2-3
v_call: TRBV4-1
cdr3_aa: CASSRRHASGGNTDTQYF

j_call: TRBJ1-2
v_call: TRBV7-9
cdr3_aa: CASSLVGDVNYGYTF

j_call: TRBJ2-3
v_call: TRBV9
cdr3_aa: CASSTRDPFTDTQYF

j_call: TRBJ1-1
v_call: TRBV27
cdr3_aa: CASSRGSVAFF

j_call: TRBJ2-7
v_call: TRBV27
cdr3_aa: CASTGGLAGGPYEQYF

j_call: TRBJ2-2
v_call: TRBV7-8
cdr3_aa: CASSLRRGGAKNTGELFF

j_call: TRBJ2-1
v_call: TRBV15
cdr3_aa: CATSPRTSDNEQFF

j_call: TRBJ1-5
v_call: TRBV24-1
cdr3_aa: CATSDRGQGYQPQHF

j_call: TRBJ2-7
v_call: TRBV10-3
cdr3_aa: CAIRGDRSYEQYF

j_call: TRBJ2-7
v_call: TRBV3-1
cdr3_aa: CASSPGTSYEQYF

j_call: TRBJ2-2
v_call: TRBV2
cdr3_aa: CAGTGTRDSGELFF

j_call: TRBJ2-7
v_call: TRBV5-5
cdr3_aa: CASSPGTGLDQYF

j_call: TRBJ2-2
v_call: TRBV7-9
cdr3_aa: CASSITAAVANTGELFF

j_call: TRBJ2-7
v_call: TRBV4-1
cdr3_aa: CASSQDPYNYEQYF

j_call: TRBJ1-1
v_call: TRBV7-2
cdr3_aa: CASSSGAYTEAFF

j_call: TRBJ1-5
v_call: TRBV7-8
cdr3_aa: CASSLDGRGGQRQPQHF

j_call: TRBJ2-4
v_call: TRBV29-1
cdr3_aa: CSVSGERGNIQYF

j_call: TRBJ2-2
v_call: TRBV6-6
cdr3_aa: CASSPDGELFF

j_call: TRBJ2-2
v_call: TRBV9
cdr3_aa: CASGTSSNGELFF

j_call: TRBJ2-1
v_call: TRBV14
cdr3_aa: CASSQESPSSYNEQFF

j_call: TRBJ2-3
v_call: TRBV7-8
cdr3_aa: CASSLEGLNTDTQYF

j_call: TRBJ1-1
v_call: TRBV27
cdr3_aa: CASSTPGGGEAEAFF

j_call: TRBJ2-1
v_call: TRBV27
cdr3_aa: CASTSGTHNEQFF

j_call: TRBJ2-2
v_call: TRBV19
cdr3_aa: CASSFRAPVATGELFF

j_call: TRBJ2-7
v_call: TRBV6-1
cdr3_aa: CASWDRGPYEQYF

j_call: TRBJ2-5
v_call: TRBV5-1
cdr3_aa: CASSLRGRHQETQYF

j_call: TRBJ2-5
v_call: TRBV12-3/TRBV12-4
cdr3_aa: CASSHRGGRWETQYF

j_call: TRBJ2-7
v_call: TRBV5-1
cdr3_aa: CASVGQGAHEQYF

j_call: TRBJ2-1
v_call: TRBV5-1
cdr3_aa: CASSPRRAEHYNEQFF

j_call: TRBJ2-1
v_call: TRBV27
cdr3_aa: CASSLRTGGYNEQFF

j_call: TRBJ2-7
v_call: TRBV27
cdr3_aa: CASSQGTGRYEQYF

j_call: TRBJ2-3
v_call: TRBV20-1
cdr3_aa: CSARGGLITDTQYF

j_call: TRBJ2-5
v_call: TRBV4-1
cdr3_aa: CASSQGRSGDETQYF

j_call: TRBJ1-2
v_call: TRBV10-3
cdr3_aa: CAISEGQADGGYTF

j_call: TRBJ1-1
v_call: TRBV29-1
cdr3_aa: CSVEDPVLNTEAFF

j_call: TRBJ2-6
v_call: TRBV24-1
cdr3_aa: CATSDDPGGSGANVLTF

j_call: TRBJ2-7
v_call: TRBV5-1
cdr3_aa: CASRPHWNYEQYF

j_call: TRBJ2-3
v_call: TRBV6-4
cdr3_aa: CASSDSSGGDTQYF

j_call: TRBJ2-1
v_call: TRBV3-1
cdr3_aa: CASSQEVADEQFF

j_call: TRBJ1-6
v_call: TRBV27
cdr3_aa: CASSAGSAYNSPLHF

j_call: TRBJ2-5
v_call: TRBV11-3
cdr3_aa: CASSSGPGDGDQETQYF

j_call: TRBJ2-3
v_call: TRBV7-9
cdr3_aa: CASSWGLGGLTDTQYF

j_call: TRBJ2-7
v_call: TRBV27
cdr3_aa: CASSSLGSGGSYEQYF

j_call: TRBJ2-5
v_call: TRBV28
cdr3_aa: CASRILAESQETQYF

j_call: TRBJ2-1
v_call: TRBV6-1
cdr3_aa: CASSEGLAGAAEQFF

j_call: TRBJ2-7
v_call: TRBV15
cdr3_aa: CATSRDWDRPYEQYF